These T cell receptor beta chains were read from a single sample in a study of shared clonotypes between healthy human individuals. TCRdb's table, derived via immunoSEQ multiplex PCR, lists solely in-frame clones and lacks some. The sample records 550,000 to 800,000 clones, about 90% being singletons. Sequencing was done on a sample of memory CD8+ T cells from PBMCs. The receptor source for this set is a man younger than 30 in good health. Some clones in this sample may be carry-over from other donors' samples. Each CDR3 is given with its conserved first and last residue. A D gene is named only where the DNA matches it firmly. Rows give clone size only sometimes, using once, few, many, or a class for an expanded clone.

d_call | j_call | v_call | clone_size | cdr3_nt | cdr3_aa
TRBD2 | TRBJ2-1 | TRBV7-3 | - | TGTGCCAGCAGCTTAACTAGCGGGAAACACAATGAGCAGTTCTTC | CASSLTSGKHNEQFF
- | TRBJ2-1 | TRBV27 | - | TGTGCCAGCAGTTTAATGACCCACAATGAGCAGTTCTTC | CASSLMTHNEQFF
TRBD1 | TRBJ2-7 | TRBV5-4 | - | TGTGCCAGCAGTGACCGGGACAGGGGTTACGAGCAGTACTTC | CASSDRDRGYEQYF
- | TRBJ2-3 | TRBV27 | - | TGTGCCAGCAGTTCTTATTCCGATACGCAGTATTTT | CASSSYSDTQYF
- | TRBJ2-1 | TRBV7-8 | - | TGTGCCAGCAGCTTAAGGGCGGAGTACAATGAGCAGTTCTTC | CASSLRAEYNEQFF
- | TRBJ1-5 | TRBV6-5 | - | TGTGCCAGCAGCCCGTGGATGGGTGTTCAGCCCCAGCATTTT | CASSPWMGVQPQHF
- | TRBJ2-2 | TRBV28 | - | TGTGCCAGCAGTTTAACAGGCAACACCGGGGAGCTGTTTTTT | CASSLTGNTGELFF
- | TRBJ2-3 | TRBV5-1 | - | TGCGCCAGCATGGGCAGGGCGGACACAGATACGCAGTATTTT | CASMGRADTDTQYF
- | TRBJ2-5 | TRBV9 | once | TGTGCCAGCAGCGTAGAAGGTCGGGGCGCGGAGACCCAGTACTTC | CASSVEGRGAETQYF
- | TRBJ2-1 | TRBV5-4 | - | TGTGCCAGCAGCTTGGTCGTGTTCGACCGGGAGCAGTTCTTC | CASSLVVFDREQFF
- | TRBJ1-1 | TRBV6-5 | - | TGTGCCAGCAGTCTTAGGGTGGGGAGCACTGAAGCTTTCTTT | CASSLRVGSTEAFF
TRBD2 | TRBJ2-1 | TRBV4-1 | - | TGCGCCAGCAGCCGGGGACTAGCGGGAGGGGTCACCTACAATGAGCAGTTCTTC | CASSRGLAGGVTYNEQFF
- | TRBJ2-7 | TRBV6-1 | - | TGTGCCAGCAGAGGGGCTGAGGACTACGAGCAGTACTTC | CASRGAEDYEQYF
TRBD1 | TRBJ1-2 | TRBV4-1 | - | TGCGCCAGCAGCCAAGACCAGGCAGGGGGGTGGCTAGGCTACACCTTC | CASSQDQAGGWLGYTF
TRBD1 | TRBJ2-7 | TRBV27 | - | TGTGCCAGCAGTTTAAGTTTGGGGGACAGGGGGTTGTACGAGCAGTACTTC | CASSLSLGDRGLYEQYF
- | TRBJ2-2 | TRBV11-2 | - | TGTGCCAGCAGCTTAGGGGGGGCTCCCCCCAGCACCGGGGAGCTGTTTTTT | CASSLGGAPPSTGELFF
TRBD2 | TRBJ2-7 | TRBV15 | - | TGTGCCACCAGCAGCGAACGGGAGGGGACCTACGAGCAGTACTTC | CATSSEREGTYEQYF
- | TRBJ2-1 | TRBV21-1 | - | TGTGCCGGCGTAACCCGGACCTACAATGAGCAGTTCTTC | CAGVTRTYNEQFF
TRBD2 | TRBJ2-5 | TRBV25-1 | - | TGTGCCAGCAGCGGGGAGGGCCGGGAGACCCAGTACTTC | CASSGEGRETQYF
TRBD1 | TRBJ2-3 | TRBV6-1 | - | TGTGCCAGCAGCGATCAGGCTTACAGGGGGGATACGCAGTATTTT | CASSDQAYRGDTQYF
TRBD1 | TRBJ1-1 | TRBV5-1 | - | TGCGCCAGCAGGGAAACGGGACAGGGCATCCGTGCTGAAGCTTTCTTT | CASRETGQGIRAEAFF
TRBD1 | TRBJ1-5 | TRBV27 | once | TGTGCCAGCAGCCCCTCGACAGGGGATAGCAATCAGCCCCAGCATTTT | CASSPSTGDSNQPQHF
- | TRBJ1-5 | TRBV11-2 | - | TGTGCCAGCAGCTTAACAGGGTTTGCCAATCAGCCCCAGCATTTT | CASSLTGFANQPQHF
- | TRBJ1-1 | TRBV29-1 | few | TGCAGCGTTGACTCGGGTAACACTGAAGCTTTCTTT | CSVDSGNTEAFF
TRBD2 | TRBJ2-1 | TRBV27 | once | TGTGCCAGCAGGCAAAAAAGATTAGGGAGGGCCGGGTTCTTC | CASRQKRLGRAGFF
- | TRBJ2-1 | TRBV5-1 | once | TGCGCCAGCAGCTTGGCTGTTGTGGGGAGCAATGAGCAGTTCTTC | CASSLAVVGSNEQFF
- | TRBJ2-7 | TRBV5-6 | - | TGTGCCAGCAGCTTGGCTTTGGGATACAGCCACTACGAGCAGTACTTC | CASSLALGYSHYEQYF